The TCR beta chain described here comes from a study of T cells in Graves' hyperthyroidism and ophthalmopathy. Study details: Before treatment of any kind, peripheral blood was taken at initial diagnosis.

This clonotype was detected a few times. It was RNA transcripts that yielded the amplified TCR beta CDR3 regions. TCR CDR3 underwent first-round RT-PCR with the HTBI primer set. TCRdb ran MiXCR on the multiplex PCR reads and lists one entry per CDR3 protein. This repertoire shows some 300,000 distinct CDR3 sequences, less than 20% found once; its top ten account for roughly 39%. Trimming removed 1 base at V and 3 bases at J, with 10 bases between. Germline CDR1 reads GTSNPN; CDR2 reads SVGIG (reference sequence). The CDR3 is 13 amino acids. This TCR was sampled from a man in his fifties or sixties with Graves' ophthalmopathy. The sequenced sample consisted of blood. The gene calls are TRBV30 and TRBJ2-7; weak D call: TRBD2 (5 bases). CDR3 nucleotide sequence: TGTGCCTGGAGTGCCACTAGTTACTACGAGCAGTACTTC. As protein: CAWSATSYYEQYF.